Listed here are 28 T cell receptor beta chains from one sample, sequenced in a study of T cells after yellow fever vaccination. From the 5' RACE reads, TCRdb called clonotypes with MiXCR, one entry per CDR3 protein. The sample lists under 700,000 distinct CDR3 sequences, less than 20% occurring once. The starting material was PBMCs, obtained more than 4 days after the first yellow fever vaccination. Receptors originate from a man between 18 and 29 years old who received the YFV17D yellow fever vaccine.

The chain has TRBV29-1 and TRBJ2-2; perhaps TRBD2 as D (6 bases). Germline assignment: CDR1 SQVTM and CDR2 ANQGSEA. V lost 7 bases, J lost 0 bases, and 12 bases lay in between. The CDR3 has 14 residues. In DNA form, the CDR3 reads TGCAGCGGCTCTTGGGAGGCGAACACCGGGGAGCTGTTTTTT. This codes for CSGSWEANTGELFF.

This chain uses TRBV6-2 or TRBV6-3 with TRBJ2-7, with D uncertain. The CDR3 runs to 21 residues. Looked up from germline, CDR1 is MNHEY and CDR2 is SVGEGT. V dropped 5 bases and J dropped 6 bases, with 38 bases sitting between them. This chain's CDR3 is CASSHNQVTAFAVPTPTEQYF. CDR3 sequence (DNA): TGTGCCAGCAGTCACAACCAAGTAACCGCTTTCGCAGTTCCCACCCCCACCGAGCAGTACTTC.

The chain links TRBV5-1 to TRBJ2-4, with TRBD1 as a possible D gene (6 bases). CDR1 is SGHRS, CDR2 YFSETQ, per germline. The V and J ends lost 1 base and 5 bases respectively, with 7 bases between them. The CDR3 length is 13 residues. CDR3 sequence (DNA): TGCGCCAGCAGCTTGAGGACAGAAAACATTCAGTACTTC. Protein: CASSLRTENIQYF.

The V and J genes are TRBV12-3 or TRBV12-4 and TRBJ2-1, with D tentatively TRBD1 (5 bases). This CDR3 has 13 amino acids. V gave up 4 bases and J gave up 7 bases, with 11 bases separating them. CDR3 region: CASSSLRENEQFF. CDR3 DNA: TGTGCCAGCAGTTCCCTCAGGGAAAATGAGCAGTTCTTC.

The V call is TRBV7-2, the J call TRBJ1-2; D may be TRBD1 (5 bases). This CDR3 region has 13 residues. In germline, CDR1 is SGHTA, CDR2 FQGNSA. V was pared by 5 bases and J by 6 bases, with 13 bases between. In DNA, the CDR3 is TGTGCCAGCAGCCTAGGGGCCAGAGATGGCTACACCTTC. Its translation is CASSLGARDGYTF.

The rearrangement links TRBV5-6 to TRBJ2-7; D remains ambiguous. Germline-derived CDR1 and CDR2 are SGHDT and YYEEEE. The CDR3 has 12 amino acids. The V gene lost 5 bases and the J gene lost 4 bases, with 10 bases spanning the gap. The DNA for the CDR3 is TGTGCCAGCAGTTTTCGGCTTTACGAGCAGTACGTC. Translation gives CASSFRLYEQYV.

This clonotype was counted only a few times. The V and J genes are TRBV12-3 or TRBV12-4 and TRBJ1-2; no firm D call. V dropped 7 bases and J dropped 4 bases, with 10 bases sitting between them. CDR3 length: 12 residues. CDR3 in DNA: TGTGCCAGCACCGTAGCGGGCTATGGCTACACCTTC. Translating gives CASTVAGYGYTF.

At least ten counts were recorded for this clonotype. The V call is TRBV20-1, the J call TRBJ1-2; D possibly corresponds to TRBD1 (6 bases). Looked up from germline, CDR1 is DFQATT and CDR2 is SNEGSKA (reference sequence). The CDR3 has 14 amino acids. Trimming took off 0 bases at V and 4 bases at J, with 12 bases between the two ends. CDR3 protein: CSARDRGSGYGYTF. CDR3 bases: TGCAGTGCTAGAGATAGGGGGTCGGGCTATGGCTACACCTTC.

In its sample, this clonotype was seen a few times. The gene calls are TRBV7-8 and TRBJ2-1; D could derive from TRBD1 or TRBD2 (7 bases each). The CDR3 totals 15 residues. Germline V gives CDR1 SGHVS, CDR2 FQNEAQ. The V end lost 10 bases, the J end lost 3 bases, and 19 bases lay between the germline ends. CDR3 DNA sequence: TGTGCCACGGGGGGACAGAACTTAAACTACAATGAGCAGTTCTTC. It yields the protein CATGGQNLNYNEQFF.

This clonotype was counted a few times. The chain combines TRBV5-4 with TRBJ1-4; D gene uncertain. Trimming stripped 4 bases from V and 8 bases from J, with 21 bases between. This CDR3 has 16 amino acids. CDR1 is SGHNT, CDR2 YYREEE, per germline (reference sequence). CDR3: CASSPRGSASKEKLFF. The CDR3 coding sequence is TGTGCCAGCAGCCCCCGGGGTAGCGCAAGCAAGGAAAAACTGTTTTTT.

V gene TRBV28 combines with J gene TRBJ1-2, with TRBD1 identical over 7 bases. The CDR3 extends over 17 amino acids. With 3 bases clipped from V and 1 base from J, the junction kept 11 bases outside the gene matches. The germline V gene encodes CDR1 MDHEN and CDR2 SYDVKM. The CDR3 reads CASSLYRTGGGNYGYTF. CDR3 bases: TGTGCCAGCAGTTTGTACCGGACAGGCGGAGGTAACTATGGCTACACCTTC.

This clonotype has more than one count but fewer than ten. The CDR3 reads CASSQPGQGHEKLFF. CDR3 DNA sequence: TGCGCCAGCAGCCAACCGGGACAGGGTCATGAAAAACTGTTTTTT. This rearrangement joins TRBV4-1 to TRBJ1-4; TRBD1 agrees at 9 bases. Germline CDR1 reads MGHRA; CDR2 reads YSYEKL. J lost 6 bases, V lost 2 bases, and 4 bases had no gene match. CDR3 length: 15 amino acids.

This clonotype showed up just a few times. The chain couples TRBV28 to TRBJ1-5; a possible D gene is TRBD1 (5 bases). Deletions cut 6 bases from V and 2 bases from J, with 11 bases between. Germline V gene lookup returns CDR1 MDHEN and CDR2 SYDVKM. The CDR3 is 14 amino acids. The CDR3 reads CASRFWGGNQPQHF. Here the CDR3 DNA reads TGTGCCAGCAGATTTTGGGGCGGCAATCAGCCCCAGCATTTT.

This clonotype was found a few times. J is TRBJ2-2 and V is TRBV4-2; 9 bases line up with TRBD1. The CDR3 extends over 19 amino acids. V gave up 3 bases and J gave up 2 bases; unmatched junction bases: 13. Germline V CDR1 and CDR2: LGHNA, YNFKEQ. This CDR3 is CASSHERGQGSLNTGELFF. The CDR3 region has the DNA TGTGCCAGCAGCCACGAAAGGGGACAGGGATCCTTAAACACCGGGGAGCTGTTTTTT.

The chain combines TRBV4-3 with TRBJ1-2; D is unclear. Trimming cost V 4 bases and J 2 bases, with 14 bases left between them. Germline values: CDR1 LGHNA, CDR2 YSLEER. The length of the CDR3 is 15 residues. This CDR3 reads CASSLTPQQNYGYTF. In DNA, the CDR3 is TGCGCCAGCAGCCTCACGCCGCAGCAAAACTATGGCTACACCTTC.

The chain couples TRBV7-6 to TRBJ2-3, with 7 bases that match TRBD1. The CDR3 totals 14 residues. V was pared by 3 bases and J by 4 bases, with 4 bases of the junction left unmatched. Germline lookup yields CDR1 SGHVS and CDR2 FNYEAQ. The CDR3 loop is CASSFRTGPDTQYF. As DNA, the CDR3 is TGTGCCAGCAGCTTCCGGACAGGCCCAGATACGCAGTATTTT.

The CDR3 region is CASGVRGETQYF. The CDR3 bases are TGTGCCAGCGGAGTTCGGGGAGAGACCCAGTACTTC. This chain links TRBV6-2 or TRBV6-3 with TRBJ2-5, with D possibly TRBD2 on 5 matching bases. The CDR3 is 12 amino acids. Germline loops: CDR1 MNHEY, CDR2 SVGEGT. Trimming took off 8 bases at V and 4 bases at J, with 11 bases between the two ends.

This clonotype came up many times. The chain carries TRBV5-5 and TRBJ1-6; no clear D gene. The CDR3 spans 12 residues. With 3 bases removed from V and 9 bases from J, the gap between germline ends came to 7 bases. Germline CDR1 is SGHKS and CDR2 is YYEKEE (reference sequence). CDR3 amino acids: CASSSTTSPLHF. Here the CDR3 DNA reads TGTGCCAGCAGCTCTACTACTTCACCCCTCCACTTT. The whole variable domain, remainder taken from reference TRBV5-5 and TRBJ1-6, is DAGVTQSPTHLIKTRGQQVTLRCSPISGHKSVSWYQQVLGQGPQFIFQYYEKEERGRGNFPDRFSARQFPNYSSELNVNALLLGDSALYLCASSSTTSPLHFGNGTRLTVT.

V usage is TRBV5-1 and J usage is TRBJ1-4; D is uncertain. CDR1 SGHRS and CDR2 YFSETQ come from the germline V gene. The V gene lost 4 bases and the J gene lost 0 bases, with 7 bases spanning the gap. The CDR3 covers 14 residues. CDR3 sequence (DNA): TGCGCCAGCAGCCCACGATCAACTAATGAAAAACTGTTTTTT. Its protein is CASSPRSTNEKLFF.

The CDR3 bases are TGTGCCAGCAGCGTAGGACTAGCGGGGGAAGGCAAAAACATTCAGTACTTC. The encoded protein is CASSVGLAGEGKNIQYF. J is TRBJ2-4 and V is TRBV9; 12 nucleotides align to TRBD2. This CDR3 region has 17 residues. Germline values: CDR1 SGDLS, CDR2 YYNGEE. Losses at the gene ends were 0 bases for V and 3 bases for J; bases not matched to a gene: 4.

The V and J genes are TRBV4-1 and TRBJ2-3, with 7 nucleotides matching TRBD2. The CDR3 runs 15 residues. V was pared by 4 bases and J by 0 bases, with 4 bases of the junction left unmatched. Germline-derived CDR1 and CDR2 are MGHRA and YSYEKL. The CDR3 loop reads CASSPLAESTDTQYF. In DNA form, the CDR3 reads TGCGCCAGCAGCCCTCTAGCGGAGAGCACAGATACGCAGTATTTT.

There are a few counts of this clonotype. The V call is TRBV6-2 or TRBV6-3, the J call TRBJ2-2; 9 nucleotides line up with TRBD1. The CDR3 is made up of 14 amino acids. The V and J ends lost 7 bases and 4 bases, in that order; junction bases with no gene match: 4. The germline V gene encodes CDR1 MNHEY and CDR2 SVGEGT. Written as DNA, the CDR3 is TGTGCCAGCAAACAGGGGGCATCCACCGGGGAGCTGTTTTTT. It is translated as CASKQGASTGELFF.

This chain connects TRBV29-1 to TRBJ1-2, with D unclear. The V gene lost 0 bases and the J gene lost 4 bases, with 9 bases spanning the gap. Per the germline V gene, CDR1 is SQVTM and CDR2 is ANQGSEA. This CDR3 is 13 amino acids long. CDR3 in amino acids: CSVEDSSRYGYTF. The CDR3 coding sequence is TGCAGCGTTGAAGATTCCAGTCGCTATGGCTACACCTTC.

This clonotype was counted a single time. V is TRBV15 and J is TRBJ2-7, with D perhaps matching TRBD1 (6 bases). Trimming pared 0 bases from V and 6 bases from J, leaving 12 bases between. The CDR3 runs 14 residues. Per the germline V gene, CDR1 is LNHNV and CDR2 is YYDKDF (reference sequence). The CDR3 DNA sequence: TGTGCCACCAGCAGAGACAGGGGCACGATCGAGCAGTACTTC. This codes for CATSRDRGTIEQYF.

The chain links TRBV6-1 to TRBJ1-4; 7 bases align to TRBD1. This CDR3 contains 14 residues. With V trimmed by 5 bases and J by 8 bases, 8 bases remained unmatched. CDR1 is MNHNS and CDR2 is SASEGT in the germline V gene. In DNA, the CDR3 is TGTGCCAGCAGTCCAGGGGGGACCGCCGAAAAACTGTTTTTT. Protein sequence: CASSPGGTAEKLFF.

V and J are TRBV11-1 and TRBJ2-6; 8 bases match TRBD2. The CDR3 contains 19 residues. CDR1 is SGHAT and CDR2 is FQDESV in the germline V gene (reference sequence). V trimming: 2 bases; J trimming: 0 bases; junction bases outside the gene matches: 9. For the CDR3, the DNA is TGTGCCAGCAGCTTAATATCTGCGGGGGGTTACTCTGGGGCCAACGTCCTGACTTTC. Its protein is CASSLISAGGYSGANVLTF.

The J gene is TRBJ2-5, the V gene TRBV7-2, with TRBD1 matching 8 bases. The CDR3 covers 14 residues. Germline V gene sequence: CDR1 SGHTA, CDR2 FQGNSA. After removal of 3 bases from V and 4 bases from J, the junction contained 4 bases not matched to a gene. CDR3 DNA: TGTGCCAGCAGCTTGACAGGGGTCGTAGAGACCCAGTACTTC. Protein: CASSLTGVVETQYF.

This clonotype has just a few counts. In DNA form, the CDR3 reads TGTGCCAGCAGCGACGGGACGGGACGATTCGAGCAGTACTTC. Translated, it gives CASSDGTGRFEQYF. This chain joins TRBV9 and TRBJ2-7; D possibly uses TRBD1 or TRBD2 (5 bases each). The V gene's germline CDR1 is SGDLS and CDR2 YYNGEE. Between the trimmed V and J ends, which lost 3 bases and 6 bases, there was a span of 16 bases. The length of the CDR3 is 14 residues.